This T cell receptor beta chain originates from a study of regulatory T cells in long-lasting Graves disease. V dropped 1 base and J dropped 0; count of bases not matched to a gene: 2. CDR3 length: 15 amino acids. From germline, CDR1 is SGHRS and CDR2 YFSETQ. Time point here: newly diagnosed GD, antithyroid drugs for less than 3 months. With RNA extracted from PBMCs as input, the TCR library was made. Assembly of TCR beta libraries relied on iRepertoire HTBI primers together with Arm-PCR of CDR3 regions. As originally analysed: Spanning all samples, the identified segments comprised around 60 TRBV and fewer than 15 TRBJ. MiXCR, applied by TCRdb to the multiplex PCR reads, yields one record per CDR3 protein. The authors' filters were not applied to this entry. The table includes about 540,000 distinct CDR3 sequences, about 13% detected once. General study results and limits: Persistent disease samples used TRBV28, TRBJ1-2 and TRBJ2-5 preferentially. It was peripheral blood alone, not thyroid tissue, that was studied.

This clonotype was seen repeatedly, ten times or more. No antigen is known for it. The same specimen was also included in a second study, on T cells in Graves' hyperthyroidism and ophthalmopathy. That work contributes: Clinical symptoms, serum thyroxine and TRAb, thyroid ultrasound and orbital computed tomography together formed the diagnostic basis.

Sequencing used peripheral blood mononuclear cells (PBMCs), obtained at new diagnosis, from a patient treated with antithyroid drugs. The chain uses TRBV5-1 and TRBJ1-2, with 8 positions matching TRBD1. The sequence was obtained from a man aged 25 to 45 with Graves disease. CDR3 sequence reads: CASSLTGGANYGYTF. CDR3 nucleotides: TGCGCCAGCAGCTTGACAGGGGGAGCTAACTATGGCTACACCTTC.